Sequencing of this T cell receptor (beta chain) was carried out in a study of patients and donors after allogeneic stem cell transplantation (TCRdb year 2020). On this clonotype: What this receptor recognizes is not known. No base quality values were provided; no much bigger clone lies one nucleotide off.

The library was obtained by RT-PCR. This sample was sequenced with a NextSeq 550. Through fastp at Q25 and MiXCR, TCRdb rebuilt clones from the public reads, retaining in-frame beta chains. Rows are unified per CDR3 protein, each entry keeping the most common DNA and genes. A total of 900,000 to 1,000,000 distinct CDR3 sequences appear in this sample, roughly 18% of them only once. Of the sample, 5.5% to 6.5% falls within the top ten clones. The CDR3 holds 13 amino acids from the cysteine to the phenylalanine. Of all the DNA, just the CDR3 is kept, 39 bases in frame from base 1. Reading the germline V gene (reference sequence) gives CDR1 DFQATT and CDR2 SNEGSKA. Trimmed from V: 6 bases; trimmed from J: 7 bases; junction bases lacking a gene match: 8.

The clonotype was recovered from a human donor who was either an allogeneic HSCT recipient or a stem cell or donor lymphocyte infusion donor (not recorded which). It is not recorded whose cells these are; they may come from a transplant donor. Recombination connected TRBV20-1 to TRBJ2-1; TRBD2 fits 8 bases in the junction. Sequencing was carried out using blood, either unsorted or a sorted T cell fraction (not recorded which). The CDR3 protein sequence reads: CSARRGGLNEQFF. The nucleotide sequence reads as follows: TGCAGTGCCAGACGGGGGGGCCTGAATGAGCAGTTCTTC.